This is a list of T cell receptor beta chains from one sample in a study of blood T cell repertoires in COVID-19. Method: immunoSEQ multiplex PCR; TCRdb's copy keeps in-frame clones and lacks some. This table has 250,000 to 350,000 clones, 70% to 90% appearing once. The material sequenced was peripheral blood. Receptors were obtained from a woman aged 25 to 39 who had recovered from COVID-19. Both conserved end residues are part of each CDR3. The order of the fields is J gene, V gene, D gene, clone size, CDR3 protein, CDR3 DNA. A D gene is named only where the DNA matches it firmly. The size of a clone is reported for some rows only, either as once, few or many, or as a class for expanded clones.

J: TRBJ1-2
V: TRBV5-1
D: .
size: .
CDR3: CASSLDISYGYTF
DNA: TGCGCCAGCAGCTTGGATATCTCCTATGGCTACACCTTC

J: TRBJ1-3
V: TRBV12-3/TRBV12-4
D: TRBD1
size: once
CDR3: CASRTNRGDTIYF
DNA: TGTGCCAGCAGAACTAACAGGGGCGACACCATATATTTT

J: TRBJ2-7
V: TRBV19
D: TRBD2
size: few
CDR3: CASSIGTSGDSYEQYF
DNA: TGTGCCAGTAGTATAGGGACTAGCGGGGATTCCTACGAGCAGTACTTC

J: TRBJ1-2
V: TRBV30
D: .
size: .
CDR3: CAWSKPLSLLQGYTF
DNA: TGTGCCTGGAGTAAACCCCTTTCCCTTCTCCAGGGCTACACCTTC

J: TRBJ2-1
V: TRBV3-1/TRBV3-2
D: .
size: .
CDR3: CASSQEGQASWFDEQFF
DNA: TGTGCCAGCAGCCAAGAAGGGCAAGCTAGCTGGTTCGATGAGCAGTTCTTC

J: TRBJ1-1
V: TRBV5-8
D: .
size: .
CDR3: CASSLGGYVSAFF
DNA: TGTGCCAGCAGCTTAGGGGGTTACGTTTCAGCTTTCTTT

J: TRBJ2-7
V: TRBV30
D: TRBD1
size: .
CDR3: CAWAGTGSSYEQYF
DNA: TGTGCCTGGGCCGGGACAGGGAGCTCCTACGAGCAGTACTTC

J: TRBJ1-1
V: TRBV4-2
D: .
size: .
CDR3: CASSQDLRGEAFF
DNA: TGTGCCAGCAGCCAAGATCTTAGGGGTGAAGCTTTCTTT

J: TRBJ2-7
V: TRBV18
D: .
size: .
CDR3: CASSLDSSNEQYF
DNA: TGTGCCAGCTCACTGGACAGTTCGAACGAGCAGTACTTC

J: TRBJ1-4
V: TRBV28
D: TRBD1
size: .
CDR3: CASDRGRGEKLFF
DNA: TGTGCCAGCGACAGGGGGCGAGGGGAAAAACTGTTTTTT

J: TRBJ1-1
V: TRBV5-8
D: .
size: many
CDR3: CASSLFSTGLNTEAFF
DNA: TGTGCCAGCAGCTTGTTTTCAACAGGGTTGAACACTGAAGCTTTCTTT

J: TRBJ2-1
V: TRBV5-1
D: TRBD1
size: .
CDR3: CASSYGGTGVNEQFF
DNA: TGCGCCAGCAGCTACGGGGGGACAGGGGTAAATGAGCAGTTCTTC

J: TRBJ1-6
V: TRBV18
D: .
size: .
CDR3: CASHLSGFGLNSPLHF
DNA: TGTGCCAGCCATCTCAGCGGGTTCGGGTTAAATTCACCCCTCCACTTT

J: TRBJ1-2
V: TRBV7-2
D: TRBD1
size: .
CDR3: CASSLAGQGLGEGYTF
DNA: TGTGCCAGCAGCTTAGCCGGACAGGGGTTGGGCGAAGGCTACACCTTC

J: TRBJ2-1
V: TRBV10-3
D: TRBD2
size: .
CDR3: CAIHPGLAGGHPYNEQFF
DNA: TGTGCCATCCACCCGGGACTAGCGGGAGGGCACCCCTACAATGAGCAGTTCTTC

J: TRBJ1-1
V: TRBV11-2
D: TRBD1
size: few
CDR3: CASSLVPGQRVNTEAFF
DNA: TGTGCCAGCAGCTTAGTTCCGGGACAGAGAGTCAACACTGAAGCTTTCTTT

J: TRBJ1-5
V: TRBV4-2
D: .
size: once
CDR3: CASSPQGNNGNQPQHF
DNA: TGTGCCAGCAGCCCCCAGGGAAACAATGGCAATCAGCCCCAGCATTTT

J: TRBJ1-3
V: TRBV12-3/TRBV12-4
D: TRBD1
size: .
CDR3: CASSSGTVVTIYF
DNA: TGTGCCAGCAGTTCCGGGACAGTCGTCACCATATATTTT

J: TRBJ2-5
V: TRBV7-8
D: .
size: .
CDR3: CASSLLGAVQETQYF
DNA: TGTGCCAGCAGCTTACTGGGGGCAGTTCAAGAGACCCAGTACTTC

J: TRBJ1-1
V: TRBV4-1
D: TRBD1
size: .
CDR3: CASSQEDRAGAFF
DNA: TGCGCCAGCAGCCAAGAGGACAGGGCTGGGGCTTTCTTT

J: TRBJ1-1
V: TRBV30
D: .
size: once
CDR3: CASGGWSTEAFF
DNA: TGTGCCTCCGGCGGGTGGTCGACTGAAGCTTTCTTT

J: TRBJ1-2
V: TRBV2
D: .
size: .
CDR3: CASSDSRQALYGYTF
DNA: TGTGCCAGCAGTGACTCCCGACAGGCCCTCTATGGCTACACCTTC

J: TRBJ2-7
V: TRBV19
D: TRBD1
size: .
CDR3: CASSIGGTGTPYEQYF
DNA: TGTGCCAGTAGTATTGGGGGGACAGGAACACCCTACGAGCAGTACTTC

J: TRBJ1-4
V: TRBV7-9
D: .
size: .
CDR3: CASSPGTTNEKLFF
DNA: TGTGCCAGCAGCCCGGGGACAACTAATGAAAAACTGTTTTTT

J: TRBJ1-2
V: TRBV6-4
D: .
size: .
CDR3: CASSLGGGYTF
DNA: TGTGCCAGCAGTCTTGGAGGTGGCTACACCTTC

J: TRBJ2-7
V: TRBV3-1/TRBV3-2
D: TRBD1
size: .
CDR3: CASSQTGAPAFYEQYF
DNA: TGTGCCAGCAGCCAGACAGGGGCCCCCGCTTTTTACGAGCAGTACTTC

J: TRBJ1-4
V: TRBV4-1
D: TRBD1
size: few
CDR3: CASSQRGQGLVQFNEKLFF
DNA: TGCGCCAGCAGCCAACGAGGACAGGGTTTGGTTCAGTTTAATGAAAAACTGTTTTTT

J: TRBJ2-5
V: TRBV3-1/TRBV3-2
D: TRBD1
size: .
CDR3: CASSLDTGGQETQYF
DNA: TGTGCCAGCAGCCTGGATACAGGGGGCCAAGAGACCCAGTACTTC

J: TRBJ2-2
V: TRBV29-1
D: .
size: .
CDR3: CSVVRTGELFF
DNA: TGCAGCGTTGTGCGTACCGGGGAGCTGTTTTTT

J: TRBJ1-1
V: TRBV27
D: .
size: .
CDR3: CASSSNSEAFF
DNA: TGTGCCAGCAGTTCAAACTCTGAAGCTTTCTTT

J: TRBJ1-1
V: TRBV5-5
D: .
size: .
CDR3: CASSFWGRNTEAFF
DNA: TGTGCCAGCAGCTTTTGGGGCAGGAACACTGAAGCTTTCTTT

J: TRBJ2-7
V: TRBV6-6
D: TRBD2
size: once
CDR3: CASSSQPGLAPSGYF
DNA: TGTGCCAGCAGTTCACAGCCGGGACTAGCGCCGTCGGGGTACTTC

J: TRBJ2-3
V: TRBV9
D: .
size: .
CDR3: CASSVAPPAGDTQYF
DNA: TGTGCCAGCAGCGTGGCCCCCCCCGCGGGAGATACGCAGTATTTT

J: TRBJ2-5
V: TRBV5-1
D: TRBD2
size: .
CDR3: CASSLEAGGFQETQYF
DNA: TGCGCCAGCAGCTTGGAAGCGGGGGGTTTTCAAGAGACCCAGTACTTC

J: TRBJ1-1
V: TRBV12-5
D: .
size: .
CDR3: CASGPEQGKTEAFF
DNA: TGTGCTAGTGGCCCGGAGCAGGGGAAGACTGAAGCTTTCTTT

J: TRBJ2-3
V: TRBV7-9
D: .
size: .
CDR3: CASSYGTQGNTDTQYF
DNA: TGTGCCAGCAGCTATGGGACACAGGGAAACACAGATACGCAGTATTTT

J: TRBJ2-1
V: TRBV18
D: .
size: .
CDR3: CASSRSAGTYNEQFF
DNA: TGTGCCAGCTCGCGGTCGGCAGGGACCTACAATGAGCAGTTCTTC

J: TRBJ2-1
V: TRBV28
D: TRBD2
size: .
CDR3: CASSLSGGPGEQFF
DNA: TGTGCCAGCAGTTTATCGGGAGGGCCGGGTGAGCAGTTCTTC

J: TRBJ1-5
V: TRBV7-2
D: .
size: .
CDR3: CASSLGRNQPQHF
DNA: TGTGCCAGCAGCTTAGGCAGGAATCAGCCCCAGCATTTT

J: TRBJ1-5
V: TRBV5-6
D: .
size: .
CDR3: CASSLGTTSGNQPQHF
DNA: TGTGCCAGCAGCTTAGGGACAACGAGTGGCAATCAGCCCCAGCATTTT

J: TRBJ1-6
V: TRBV21-1
D: .
size: .
CDR3: CASSKASTGCLDSPLHF
DNA: TGTGCCAGCAGCAAAGCATCGACAGGTTGTTTGGATTCACCCCTCCACTTT

J: TRBJ2-1
V: TRBV28
D: .
size: once
CDR3: CASGGRSYNEQFF
DNA: TGTGCCAGCGGAGGTCGCTCCTACAATGAGCAGTTCTTC

J: TRBJ2-7
V: TRBV7-8
D: .
size: .
CDR3: CASSLEAGTYEQYF
DNA: TGTGCCAGCAGCTTAGAGGCGGGGACCTACGAGCAGTACTTC

J: TRBJ1-5
V: TRBV4-3
D: .
size: .
CDR3: CASSQDSQPQHF
DNA: TGCGCCAGCAGCCAAGACTCCCAGCCCCAGCATTTT

J: TRBJ2-7
V: TRBV6-5
D: TRBD1
size: few
CDR3: CASRSGTGDSYEQYF
DNA: TGTGCCAGCAGGTCCGGGACAGGGGACTCCTACGAGCAGTACTTC